This record concerns one T cell receptor (beta chain) sequence. Here immunoSEQ multiplex PCR was the method, and the copy in TCRdb shows in-frame clones only, minus some. The repertoire includes about 280,000 clones, 85% to 90% of them detected once, and over 0.85% sits in the top ten. The data derive from a study of cytomegalovirus exposure and HLA in healthy donors. The CDR3 is 18 residues long. Germline trimming cut 0 bases from V and 6 bases from J; bases unmatched to any gene: 10. Germline V CDR1 and CDR2: SGDLS, YYNGEE. The TCR sequence derives from a woman aged 18 to 35 in good health and CMV-seronegative. This chain uses TRBV9 with TRBJ2-2; 11 bases map to TRBD2. Sequencing used PBMCs. The CDR3 reads CASSVAASGRTVAGELFF. Here the CDR3 DNA reads TGTGCCAGCAGCGTAGCGGCTAGCGGGAGGACGGTCGCCGGGGAGCTGTTTTTT. Looking up the rest from reference TRBV9 and TRBJ2-2 gives the full variable domain: DSGVTQTPKHLITATGQRVTLRCSPRSGDLSVYWYQQSLDQGLQFLIQYYNGEERAKGNILERFSAQQFPDLHSELNLSSLELGDSALYFCASSVAASGRTVAGELFFGEGSRLTVL.